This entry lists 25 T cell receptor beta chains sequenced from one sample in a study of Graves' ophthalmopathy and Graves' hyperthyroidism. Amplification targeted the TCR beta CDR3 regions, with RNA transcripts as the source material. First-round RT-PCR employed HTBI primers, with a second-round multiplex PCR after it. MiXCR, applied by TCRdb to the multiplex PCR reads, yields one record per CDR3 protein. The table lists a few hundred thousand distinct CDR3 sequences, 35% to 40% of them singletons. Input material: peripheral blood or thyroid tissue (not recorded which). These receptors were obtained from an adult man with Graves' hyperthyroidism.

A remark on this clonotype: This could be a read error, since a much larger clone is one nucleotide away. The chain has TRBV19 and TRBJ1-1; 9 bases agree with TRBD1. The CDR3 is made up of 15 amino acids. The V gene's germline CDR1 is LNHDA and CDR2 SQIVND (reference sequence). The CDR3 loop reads CASRGNRGRFPEALF. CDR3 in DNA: TGTGCCAGTAGGGGGAACAGGGGGCGGTTTCCTGAAGCTCTCTTT.

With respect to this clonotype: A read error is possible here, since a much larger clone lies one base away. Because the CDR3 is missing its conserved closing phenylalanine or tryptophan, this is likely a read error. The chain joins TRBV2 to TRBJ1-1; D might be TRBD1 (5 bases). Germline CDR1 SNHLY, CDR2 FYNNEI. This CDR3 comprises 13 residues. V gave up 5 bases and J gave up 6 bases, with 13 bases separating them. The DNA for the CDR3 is TGTGCCAGCAGTTACAGCCAGGGTTCTGAAGCTTTCCTT. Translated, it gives CASSYSQGSEAFL.

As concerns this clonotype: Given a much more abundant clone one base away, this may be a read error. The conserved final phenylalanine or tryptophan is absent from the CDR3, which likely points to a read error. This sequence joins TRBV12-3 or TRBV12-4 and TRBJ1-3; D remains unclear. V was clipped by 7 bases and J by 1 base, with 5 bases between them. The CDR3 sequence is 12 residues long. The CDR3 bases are TGTGCCAGCATTCGATCTGGAAACACCATATATTCT. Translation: CASIRSGNTIYS.

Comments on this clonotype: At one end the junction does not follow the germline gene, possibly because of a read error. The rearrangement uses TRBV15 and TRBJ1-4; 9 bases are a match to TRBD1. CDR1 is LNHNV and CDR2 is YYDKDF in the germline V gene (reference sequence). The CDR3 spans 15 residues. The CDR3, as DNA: TGTGCCTCCAGCGGATGGACAGGGGAAAGTGAAAAACTGTTTTTT. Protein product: CASSGWTGESEKLFF.

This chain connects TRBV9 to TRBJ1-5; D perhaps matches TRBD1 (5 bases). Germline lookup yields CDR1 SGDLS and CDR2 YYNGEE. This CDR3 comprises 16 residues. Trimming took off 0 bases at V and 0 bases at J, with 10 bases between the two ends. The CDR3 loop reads CASSVGGDHSNQPQHF. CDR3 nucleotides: TGTGCCAGCAGCGTAGGGGGGGATCATAGCAATCAGCCCCAGCATTTT.

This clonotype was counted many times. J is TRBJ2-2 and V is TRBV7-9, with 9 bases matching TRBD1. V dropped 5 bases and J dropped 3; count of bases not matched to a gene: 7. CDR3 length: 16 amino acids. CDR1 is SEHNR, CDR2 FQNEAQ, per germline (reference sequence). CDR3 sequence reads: CASSPPGQGYTGELFF. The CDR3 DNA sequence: TGTGCCAGCAGCCCCCCGGGACAGGGTTACACCGGGGAGCTGTTTTTT.

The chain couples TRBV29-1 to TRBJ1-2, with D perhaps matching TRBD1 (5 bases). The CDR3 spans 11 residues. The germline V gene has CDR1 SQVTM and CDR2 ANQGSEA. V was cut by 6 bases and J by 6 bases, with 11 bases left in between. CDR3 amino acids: CSVGPGHGYTF. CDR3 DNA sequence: TGCAGCGTCGGACCGGGACATGGCTACACCTTC.

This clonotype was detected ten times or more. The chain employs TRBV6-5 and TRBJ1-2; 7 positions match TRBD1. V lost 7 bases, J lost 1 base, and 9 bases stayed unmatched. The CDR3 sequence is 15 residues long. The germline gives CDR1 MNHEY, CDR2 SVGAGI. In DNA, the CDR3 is TGTGCCAGCACCCTTACGACAGGGCTTAACTATGGCTACACCTTC. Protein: CASTLTTGLNYGYTF.

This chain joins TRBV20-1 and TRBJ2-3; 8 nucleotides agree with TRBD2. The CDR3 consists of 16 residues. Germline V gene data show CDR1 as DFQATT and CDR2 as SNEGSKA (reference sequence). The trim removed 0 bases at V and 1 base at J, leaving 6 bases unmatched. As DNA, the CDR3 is TGCAGTGCTAGAGACCCGGGGGGGTACCGCACAGATACGCAGTATTTT. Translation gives CSARDPGGYRTDTQYF.

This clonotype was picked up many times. The CDR3 DNA is TGCAGCGTTGCGGCGGGGGGGAGAAGCTCCTACGAGCAGTACTTC. Protein product: CSVAAGGRSSYEQYF. The gene calls are TRBV29-1 and TRBJ2-7; 9 bases align to TRBD2. V was clipped by 4 bases and J by 0 bases; unmatched bases: 7. The germline V gene encodes CDR1 SQVTM and CDR2 ANQGSEA. The CDR3 is made up of 15 amino acids.

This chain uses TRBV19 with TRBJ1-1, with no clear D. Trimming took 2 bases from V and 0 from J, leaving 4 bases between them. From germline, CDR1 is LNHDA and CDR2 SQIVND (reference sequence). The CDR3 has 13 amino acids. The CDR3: CASSISLNTEAFF. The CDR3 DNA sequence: TGTGCCAGTAGTATATCTTTGAACACTGAAGCTTTCTTT.

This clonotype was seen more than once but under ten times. The CDR3 loop is CASSIVGPYSNQPQHF. CDR3 DNA: TGTGCCAGTAGTATAGTGGGACCGTATAGCAATCAGCCCCAGCATTTT. V usage is TRBV19 and J usage is TRBJ1-5, with a weak D call TRBD1 (5 bases). V was cut by 1 base and J by 0 bases, with 10 bases left in between. The CDR3 covers 16 residues. The V gene's germline CDR1 is LNHDA and CDR2 SQIVND (reference sequence).

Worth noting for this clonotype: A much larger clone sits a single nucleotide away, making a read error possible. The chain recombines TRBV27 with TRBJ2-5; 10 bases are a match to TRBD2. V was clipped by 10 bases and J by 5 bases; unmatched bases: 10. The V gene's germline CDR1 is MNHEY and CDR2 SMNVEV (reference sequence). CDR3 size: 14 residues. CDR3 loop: CANRSGGAVETQYF. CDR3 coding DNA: TGTGCCAACAGGAGCGGGGGGGCCGTGGAGACCCAGTACTTC.

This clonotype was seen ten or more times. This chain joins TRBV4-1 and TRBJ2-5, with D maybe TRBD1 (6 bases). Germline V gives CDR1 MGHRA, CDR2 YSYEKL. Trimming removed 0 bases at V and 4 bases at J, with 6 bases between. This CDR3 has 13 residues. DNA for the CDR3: TGCGCCAGCAGCCAAGACAGGGGAGAGACCCAGTACTTC. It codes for CASSQDRGETQYF.

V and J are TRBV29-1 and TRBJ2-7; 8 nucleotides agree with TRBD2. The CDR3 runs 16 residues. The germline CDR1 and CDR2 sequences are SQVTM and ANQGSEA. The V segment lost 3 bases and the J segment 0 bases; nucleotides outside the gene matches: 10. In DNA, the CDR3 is TGCAGCGTTGACCGGTCTAAGCGGGGGAGCTCCTACGAGCAGTACTTC. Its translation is CSVDRSKRGSSYEQYF.

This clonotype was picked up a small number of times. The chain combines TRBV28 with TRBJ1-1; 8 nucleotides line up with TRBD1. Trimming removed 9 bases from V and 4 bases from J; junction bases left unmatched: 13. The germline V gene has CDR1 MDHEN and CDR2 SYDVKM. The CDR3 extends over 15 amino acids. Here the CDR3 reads CARTDRVFFRTEAFF. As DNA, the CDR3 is TGTGCCAGAACGGACAGGGTATTTTTTCGCACTGAAGCTTTCTTT.

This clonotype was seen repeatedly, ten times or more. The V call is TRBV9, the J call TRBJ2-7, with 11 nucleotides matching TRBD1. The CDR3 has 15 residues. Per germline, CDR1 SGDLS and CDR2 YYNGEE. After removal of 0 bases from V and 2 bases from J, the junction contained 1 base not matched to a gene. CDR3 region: CASSVGGQGAYEQYF. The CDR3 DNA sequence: TGTGCCAGCAGCGTAGGGGGACAGGGGGCCTACGAGCAGTACTTC.

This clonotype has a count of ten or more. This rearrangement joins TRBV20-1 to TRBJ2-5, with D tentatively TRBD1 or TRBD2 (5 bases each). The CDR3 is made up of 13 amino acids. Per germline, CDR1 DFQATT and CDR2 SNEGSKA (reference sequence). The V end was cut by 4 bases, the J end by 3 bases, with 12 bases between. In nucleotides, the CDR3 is TGCAGTGCTATTTCCGGGACCGAAGAGACCCAGTACTTC. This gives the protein CSAISGTEETQYF.

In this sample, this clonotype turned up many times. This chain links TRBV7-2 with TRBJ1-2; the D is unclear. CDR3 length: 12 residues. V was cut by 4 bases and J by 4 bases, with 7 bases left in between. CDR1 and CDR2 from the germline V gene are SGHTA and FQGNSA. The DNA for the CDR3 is TGTGCCAGCAGCTACGACCTCTATGGCTACACCTTC. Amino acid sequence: CASSYDLYGYTF.

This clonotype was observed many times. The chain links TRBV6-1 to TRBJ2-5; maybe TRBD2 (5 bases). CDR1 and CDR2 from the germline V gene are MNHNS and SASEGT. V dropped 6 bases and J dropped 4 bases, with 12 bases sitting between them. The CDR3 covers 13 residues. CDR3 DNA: TGTGCCAGCAGCGCGACTACCATAGAGACCCAGTACTTC. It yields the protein CASSATTIETQYF.

CDR3 sequence reads: CAISEFSQGAYEQYF. CDR3 bases: TGTGCCATCAGTGAGTTCTCACAGGGGGCCTACGAGCAGTACTTC. V gene TRBV10-3 combines with J gene TRBJ2-7; TRBD1 matches 8 bases. This CDR3 contains 15 residues. The V gene's germline CDR1 is ENHRY and CDR2 SYGVKD. V gave up 1 base and J gave up 2 bases; unmatched junction bases: 4.

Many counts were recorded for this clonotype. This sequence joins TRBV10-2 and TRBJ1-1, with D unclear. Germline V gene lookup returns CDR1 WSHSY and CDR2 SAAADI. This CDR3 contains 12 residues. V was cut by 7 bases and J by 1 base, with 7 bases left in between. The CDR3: CASIGGNTEAFF. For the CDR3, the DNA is TGCGCCAGCATAGGCGGGAACACTGAAGCTTTCTTT.

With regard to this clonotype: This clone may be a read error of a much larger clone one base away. The CDR3 DNA sequence: TGTGCCAGCAGTTACTCGAGGGGAGCTGGGGCCAACATCCTGACTTTC. It specifies CASSYSRGAGANILTF. J is TRBJ2-6 and V is TRBV6-5; D might be TRBD1 or TRBD2, each matching 5 bases. The CDR3 covers 16 residues. Per the germline V gene, CDR1 is MNHEY and CDR2 is SVGAGI.

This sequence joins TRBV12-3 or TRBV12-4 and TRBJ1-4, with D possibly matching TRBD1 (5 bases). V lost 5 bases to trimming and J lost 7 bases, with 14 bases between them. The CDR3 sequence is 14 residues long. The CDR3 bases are TGTGCCAGCAGTGCAGGGTGGATAAGTGAAAAACTGTTTTTT. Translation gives CASSAGWISEKLFF.

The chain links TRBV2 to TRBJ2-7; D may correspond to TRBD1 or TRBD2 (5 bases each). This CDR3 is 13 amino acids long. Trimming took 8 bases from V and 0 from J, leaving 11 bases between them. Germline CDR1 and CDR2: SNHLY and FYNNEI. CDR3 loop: CASGDVSSYEQYF. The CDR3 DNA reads TGTGCCAGCGGGGACGTCAGCTCCTACGAGCAGTACTTC.